What follows are 26 T cell receptor beta chains derived from one specimen sequenced in a study of blood T cell repertoires in COVID-19. Sequenced by immunoSEQ multiplex PCR; TCRdb stores in-frame clones only, minus some. The repertoire holds about 90,000 clones, with less than 90% as singletons. Specimen: peripheral blood. The receptor source for this set is a man older than 75 with active or convalescent COVID-19.

The chain employs TRBV28 and TRBJ1-3; 10 positions agree with TRBD1. Germline V lookup: CDR1 MDHEN, CDR2 SYDVKM. V dropped 2 bases and J dropped 4; count of bases not matched to a gene: 5. The CDR3 totals 16 residues. The CDR3 is CASSLRQGAWGNTIYF. The DNA of the CDR3 is TGTGCCAGCAGTTTAAGACAGGGGGCGTGGGGAAACACCATATATTTT.

The chain combines TRBV25-1 with TRBJ2-5, with D maybe TRBD1 (5 bases). V lost 4 bases to trimming and J lost 5 bases, with 14 bases between them. Germline CDR1 and CDR2: MGHDK and SYGVNS. The CDR3 extends over 14 amino acids. This CDR3 is CASSAYKGLETQYF. The CDR3, as DNA: TGTGCCAGCAGTGCGTATAAGGGGTTGGAGACCCAGTACTTC.

The table lists this clone with a count of one. CDR3 nucleotides: TGTGCCAGTAGTATAGCGGCGGGAGGGCCTTGGAATGAGCAGTTCTTC. It codes for CASSIAAGGPWNEQFF. This sequence joins TRBV19 and TRBJ2-1; 9 bases match TRBD2. The V segment lost 1 base and the J segment 7 bases; nucleotides outside the gene matches: 8. CDR1 is LNHDA, CDR2 SQIVND, per germline (reference sequence). The CDR3 extends over 16 amino acids.

This chain connects TRBV28 to TRBJ1-3; 12 bases are shared with TRBD1. Germline V CDR1 and CDR2: MDHEN, SYDVKM. The CDR3 runs to 17 residues. J was trimmed by 4 bases and V by 3 bases; bases with no gene match: 7. The CDR3 DNA sequence: TGTGCCAGCAGTTTGGATTTAGGGACAGGGGGCGGAAACACCATATATTTT. Protein: CASSLDLGTGGGNTIYF.

The chain combines TRBV5-5 with TRBJ2-7; 11 bases fit TRBD2. The J segment lost 4 bases and the V segment lost 4 bases, leaving 7 bases of the junction unmatched. CDR1 and CDR2 from the germline V gene are SGHKS and YYEKEE (reference sequence). The CDR3 totals 15 residues. CDR3 sequence: CASSGLAGGVYEQYF. DNA for the CDR3: TGTGCCAGCAGCGGCCTAGCGGGAGGAGTATACGAGCAGTACTTC.

V and J are TRBV29-1 and TRBJ1-1; TRBD1 is a possible D gene (5 bases). Germline CDR1 SQVTM, CDR2 ANQGSEA. Trimming left V 4 bases short and J 0 bases short, with 12 bases between. The CDR3 consists of 14 residues. The CDR3 bases are TGCAGCGTTGGGAGGGTAGGGGTGAACACTGAAGCTTTCTTT. It encodes CSVGRVGVNTEAFF.

This chain links TRBV28 with TRBJ2-2, with 7 bases aligning to TRBD2. This CDR3 is 18 amino acids long. The germline gives CDR1 MDHEN, CDR2 SYDVKM. V was clipped by 4 bases and J by 0 bases; unmatched bases: 11. CDR3 protein: CASSSPGTTSANTGELFF. The DNA for the CDR3 is TGTGCCAGCAGTTCTCCCGGGACTACCTCCGCGAACACCGGGGAGCTGTTTTTT.

The DNA for the CDR3 is TGTGCCAGCAGCCTAATTAGCGGGAGTATCGGGGAGCTGTTTTTT. As protein: CASSLISGSIGELFF. The chain couples TRBV9 to TRBJ2-2; 9 bases fit TRBD2. The CDR3 runs 15 residues. Trimming at V came to 4 bases and at J to 7 bases, leaving 8 bases not matched to a gene. From germline, CDR1 is SGDLS and CDR2 YYNGEE.

The CDR3 DNA reads as TGCGCCAGCAGCTTCGAGGGGGGGACCACTGAAGCTTTCTTT. It specifies CASSFEGGTTEAFF. This sequence joins TRBV5-1 and TRBJ1-1; D may be TRBD1 (6 bases). Between the trimmed V and J ends, which lost 2 bases and 4 bases, there was a span of 12 bases. Germline V lookup: CDR1 SGHRS, CDR2 YFSETQ. This CDR3 comprises 14 residues.

This rearrangement joins TRBV3-1 (or the pseudogene TRBV3-2) to TRBJ2-7; D unresolved. CDR3 size: 17 residues. V was shortened by 1 base and J by 3 bases, with 19 bases between the two germline ends. Germline V gene data show CDR1 as LGHDT and CDR2 as YNNKEL (reference sequence). This CDR3 reads CASSQVVEFRLSYEQYF. The CDR3 nucleotides read TGTGCCAGCAGCCAAGTTGTCGAATTTCGGTTAAGCTACGAGCAGTACTTC.

The chain has TRBV19 and TRBJ1-6; 7 bases match TRBD1. The CDR3 has 14 residues. Germline CDR1 LNHDA, CDR2 SQIVND (reference sequence). The ends lost 3 bases at V and 8 bases at J; junction bases unmatched: 4. The CDR3 nucleotides are TGTGCCAGTAGTATCGGTACAGGGGATTCACCCCTCCACTTT. Translation: CASSIGTGDSPLHF.

The chain is built from TRBV6-5 and TRBJ1-5; 9 bases align to TRBD1. Germline lookup yields CDR1 MNHEY and CDR2 SVGAGI. The junction had 6 bases not matched to a gene; V was cut back by 8 bases and J by 4 bases. The length of the CDR3 is 14 residues. The CDR3 DNA is TGTGCCAGCGTCGGACAGGGGTTTAATCAGCCCCAGCATTTT. It codes for CASVGQGFNQPQHF.

This clone was observed once. The V call is TRBV2, the J call TRBJ2-5; D is possibly TRBD1 (5 bases). Trimming cost V 7 bases and J 6 bases, with 15 bases left between them. Germline lookup yields CDR1 SNHLY and CDR2 FYNNEI. The CDR3 runs to 13 residues. CDR3 DNA: TGTGCCAGCACTACCCAGGGTTTGAAGACCCAGTACTTC. This sequence encodes CASTTQGLKTQYF.

V is TRBV5-1 and J is TRBJ2-1; 8 bases are shared with TRBD2. The CDR3 has 16 residues. The junction had 9 bases not matched to a gene; V was cut back by 4 bases and J by 3 bases. Per germline, CDR1 SGHRS and CDR2 YFSETQ. CDR3 sequence: CASSPNPGGSYNEQFF. CDR3 bases: TGCGCCAGCAGCCCAAACCCGGGGGGGAGCTACAATGAGCAGTTCTTC.

The chain has TRBV2 and TRBJ1-5; 7 nucleotides match TRBD1. The CDR3 extends over 14 amino acids. The germline CDR1 and CDR2 sequences are SNHLY and FYNNEI. V dropped 6 bases and J dropped 2; count of bases not matched to a gene: 4. The CDR3 DNA follows: TGTGCCAGCAGGGACGACAGGGGCAATCAGCCCCAGCATTTT. Its translation: CASRDDRGNQPQHF.

This clone was found a few times. This chain joins TRBV27 and TRBJ2-2; 10 positions agree with TRBD2. Germline V gives CDR1 MNHEY, CDR2 SMNVEV (reference sequence). J lost 6 bases, V lost 6 bases, and 7 bases had no gene match. CDR3 length: 15 residues. In DNA form, the CDR3 reads TGTGCCAGCAGACCTAGCGGGAGTGGGTCCGGGGAGCTGTTTTTT. This codes for CASRPSGSGSGELFF.

The chain joins TRBV5-1 to TRBJ1-6; the D gene is possibly TRBD1 (6 bases). CDR1 is SGHRS, CDR2 YFSETQ, per germline. The CDR3 contains 14 residues. V was cut by 0 bases and J by 10 bases, with 11 bases left in between. CDR3 nucleotide sequence: TGCGCCAGCAGCTTGGACGGACAGACCTCACCCCTCCACTTT. As protein: CASSLDGQTSPLHF.

The table lists this clone with a count of one. This chain links TRBV7-2 with TRBJ2-1; 8 positions match TRBD2. The CDR3 totals 19 residues. CDR1 and CDR2 from the germline V gene are SGHTA and FQGNSA. Trimming took 3 bases from V and 0 from J; bases not matched to a gene: 13. The CDR3 region is CASSFVRGISGSSYNEQFF. Written as DNA, the CDR3 is TGTGCCAGCAGCTTCGTCCGGGGAATAAGCGGGAGCTCCTACAATGAGCAGTTCTTC.

The rearrangement joins TRBV29-1 to TRBJ2-1, with TRBD2 matching over 10 bases. Germline V gene sequence: CDR1 SQVTM, CDR2 ANQGSEA. V dropped 0 bases and J dropped 10; count of bases not matched to a gene: 6. The CDR3 covers 14 residues. CDR3 sequence (DNA): TGCAGCGTTGAAGATCTACTAGCGGGGAAGGAGCAGTTCTTC. Amino acids: CSVEDLLAGKEQFF.

V and J are TRBV19 and TRBJ1-3, with D possibly being TRBD1 (5 bases). The CDR3 length is 16 residues. V shed 10 bases and J shed 0 bases, with 19 bases lying between them. Germline CDR1 and CDR2: LNHDA and SQIVND (reference sequence). CDR3 DNA sequence: TGTGCCACGTCGCGCAGGGAAGTGCGCTCTGGAAACACCATATATTTT. It translates to CATSRREVRSGNTIYF.

CDR3 residues: CASSLPGLSEQFF. CDR3 coding DNA: TGTGCCAGCAGCCTTCCGGGACTTAGTGAGCAGTTCTTC. The genes are TRBV7-3 and TRBJ2-1, with D maybe TRBD2 (6 bases). The germline gives CDR1 SGHTA, CDR2 FQGTGA. This CDR3 is built from 13 residues. V lost 5 bases and J lost 9, with 14 bases in between.

The chain combines TRBV30 with TRBJ2-1; 7 nucleotides match TRBD1. Germline V gene lookup returns CDR1 GTSNPN and CDR2 SVGIG (reference sequence). J gave up 3 bases and V 4 bases, and 6 bases lay outside the gene matches. The CDR3 sequence is 14 residues long. The DNA for the CDR3 is TGTGCCTGGAAAGGGACAGAAAACTACAATGAGCAGTTCTTC. Protein: CAWKGTENYNEQFF.

The chain recombines TRBV12-3 or TRBV12-4 with TRBJ1-1, with no clear D. V shed 3 bases and J shed 2 bases, with 7 bases lying between them. The CDR3 is 13 residues long. In DNA form, the CDR3 reads TGTGCCAGCAGTTTGTGGCAAAACACTGAAGCTTTCTTT. As protein: CASSLWQNTEAFF.

The gene calls are TRBV19 and TRBJ2-1; 11 nucleotides align to TRBD2. The trim removed 5 bases at V and 0 bases at J, leaving 6 bases unmatched. This CDR3 comprises 17 residues. In germline, CDR1 is LNHDA, CDR2 SQIVND (reference sequence). CDR3 coding DNA: TGTGCCAGTAGTGTGTCTAGCGGGAGGAGCTCCTACAATGAGCAGTTCTTC. Translated: CASSVSSGRSSYNEQFF.

The gene calls are TRBV2 and TRBJ1-2, with D perhaps matching TRBD1 (6 bases). The germline V gene has CDR1 SNHLY and CDR2 FYNNEI. V lost 3 bases to trimming and J lost 8 bases, with 13 bases between them. The CDR3 extends over 13 amino acids. The CDR3 DNA sequence: TGTGCCAGCAGTGACAGGGGAAGCTACGGCTACACCTTC. Amino acids: CASSDRGSYGYTF.

J is TRBJ2-2 and V is TRBV9; possibly TRBD1 for D (5 bases). The CDR3 totals 14 residues. Trimming took off 6 bases at V and 2 bases at J, with 11 bases between the two ends. Looked up from germline, CDR1 is SGDLS and CDR2 is YYNGEE. CDR3 in amino acids: CASNSQGNTGELFF. The CDR3 nucleotides read TGTGCCAGCAACTCCCAGGGTAACACCGGGGAGCTGTTTTTT.